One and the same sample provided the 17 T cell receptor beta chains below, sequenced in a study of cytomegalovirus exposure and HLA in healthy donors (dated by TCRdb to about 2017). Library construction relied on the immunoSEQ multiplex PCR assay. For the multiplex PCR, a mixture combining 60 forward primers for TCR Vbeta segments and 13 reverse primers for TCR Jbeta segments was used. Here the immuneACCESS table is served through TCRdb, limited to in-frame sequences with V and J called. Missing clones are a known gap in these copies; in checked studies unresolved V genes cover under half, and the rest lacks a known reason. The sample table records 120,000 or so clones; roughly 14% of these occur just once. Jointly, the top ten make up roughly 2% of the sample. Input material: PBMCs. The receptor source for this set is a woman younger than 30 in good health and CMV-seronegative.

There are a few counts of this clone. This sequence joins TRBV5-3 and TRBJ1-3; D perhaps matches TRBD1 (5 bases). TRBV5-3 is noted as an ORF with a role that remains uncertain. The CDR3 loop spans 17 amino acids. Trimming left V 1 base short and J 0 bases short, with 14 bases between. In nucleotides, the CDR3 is TGTGCCAGAAGCTTGTGGGACTCAATTCCCTCTGGAAACACCATATATTTT. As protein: CARSLWDSIPSGNTIYF.

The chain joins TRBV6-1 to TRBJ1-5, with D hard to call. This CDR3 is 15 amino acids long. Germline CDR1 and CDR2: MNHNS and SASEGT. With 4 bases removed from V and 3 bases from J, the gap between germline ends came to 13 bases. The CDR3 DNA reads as TGTGCCAGCAGTGGCTGGAAAGACTTCAATCAGCCCCAGCATTTT. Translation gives CASSGWKDFNQPQHF.

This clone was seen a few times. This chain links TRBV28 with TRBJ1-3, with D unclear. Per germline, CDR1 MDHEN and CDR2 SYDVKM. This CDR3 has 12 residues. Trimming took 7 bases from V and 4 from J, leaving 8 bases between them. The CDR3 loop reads CASTSLGNTIYF. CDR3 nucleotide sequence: TGTGCCAGCACCTCTCTCGGAAACACCATATATTTT.

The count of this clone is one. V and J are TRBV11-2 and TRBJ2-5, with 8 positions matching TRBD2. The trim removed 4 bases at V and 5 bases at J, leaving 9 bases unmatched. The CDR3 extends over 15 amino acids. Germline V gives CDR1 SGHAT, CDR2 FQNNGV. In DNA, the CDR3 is TGTGCCAGCAGCTCCCCGCGGGGGGTGAGGGAGACCCAGTACTTC. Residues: CASSSPRGVRETQYF.

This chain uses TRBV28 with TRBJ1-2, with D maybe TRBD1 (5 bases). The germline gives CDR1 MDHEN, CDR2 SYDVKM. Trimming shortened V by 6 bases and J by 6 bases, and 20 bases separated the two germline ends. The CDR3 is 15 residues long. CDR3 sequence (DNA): TGTGCCAGCAGCTCCCCGGGGCGGGGGGTAGATGGCTACACCTTC. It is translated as CASSSPGRGVDGYTF.

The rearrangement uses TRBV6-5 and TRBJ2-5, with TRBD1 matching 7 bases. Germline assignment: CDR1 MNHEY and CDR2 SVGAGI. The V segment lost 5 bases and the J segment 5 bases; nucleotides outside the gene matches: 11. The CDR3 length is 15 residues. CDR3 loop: CASSPTQGVGETQYF. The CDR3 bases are TGTGCCAGCAGTCCAACTCAGGGGGTCGGGGAGACCCAGTACTTC.

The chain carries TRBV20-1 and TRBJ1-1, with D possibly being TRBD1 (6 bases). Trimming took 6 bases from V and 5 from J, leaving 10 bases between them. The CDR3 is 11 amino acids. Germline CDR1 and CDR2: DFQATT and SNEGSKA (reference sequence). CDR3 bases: TGCAGTGCACGACAGGAGACTGAAGCTTTCTTT. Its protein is CSARQETEAFF.

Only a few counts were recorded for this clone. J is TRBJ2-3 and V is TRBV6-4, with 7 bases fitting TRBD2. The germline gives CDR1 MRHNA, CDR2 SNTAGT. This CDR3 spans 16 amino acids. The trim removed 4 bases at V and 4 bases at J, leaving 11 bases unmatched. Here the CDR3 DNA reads TGTGCCAGCAGTGCCGAGACTGGGGGGGGATCAGATACGCAGTATTTT. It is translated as CASSAETGGGSDTQYF.

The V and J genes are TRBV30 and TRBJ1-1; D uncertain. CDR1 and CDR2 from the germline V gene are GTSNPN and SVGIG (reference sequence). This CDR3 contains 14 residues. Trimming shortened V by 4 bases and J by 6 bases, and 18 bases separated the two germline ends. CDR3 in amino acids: CAWTRRTFNAEAFF. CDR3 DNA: TGTGCCTGGACCCGTAGAACTTTTAACGCTGAAGCTTTCTTT.

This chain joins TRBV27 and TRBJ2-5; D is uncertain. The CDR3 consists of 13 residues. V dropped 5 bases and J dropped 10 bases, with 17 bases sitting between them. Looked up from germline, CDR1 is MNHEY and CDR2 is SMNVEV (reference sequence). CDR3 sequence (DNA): TGTGCCAGCAGTGGCCCCTTTGCGTCGGGCCAGTACTTC. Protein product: CASSGPFASGQYF.

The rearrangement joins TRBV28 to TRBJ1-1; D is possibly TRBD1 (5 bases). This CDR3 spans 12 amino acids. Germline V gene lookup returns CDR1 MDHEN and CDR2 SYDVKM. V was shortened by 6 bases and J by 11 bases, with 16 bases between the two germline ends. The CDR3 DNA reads TGTGCCAGCAGCCTCGCCCAGGGTACGGCTTTCTTT. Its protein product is CASSLAQGTAFF. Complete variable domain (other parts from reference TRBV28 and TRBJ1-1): DVKVTQSSRYLVKRTGEKVFLECVQDMDHENMFWYRQDPGLGLRLIYFSYDVKMKEKGDIPEGYSVSREKKERFSLILESASTNQTSMYLCASSLAQGTAFFGQGTRLTVV.

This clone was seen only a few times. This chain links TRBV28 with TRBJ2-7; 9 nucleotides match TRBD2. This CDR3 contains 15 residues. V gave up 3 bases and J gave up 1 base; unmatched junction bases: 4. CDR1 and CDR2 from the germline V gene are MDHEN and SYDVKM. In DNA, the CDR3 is TGTGCCAGCAGTTTTTTGGCGGGAGGGTCCTACGAGCAGTACTTC. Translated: CASSFLAGGSYEQYF.

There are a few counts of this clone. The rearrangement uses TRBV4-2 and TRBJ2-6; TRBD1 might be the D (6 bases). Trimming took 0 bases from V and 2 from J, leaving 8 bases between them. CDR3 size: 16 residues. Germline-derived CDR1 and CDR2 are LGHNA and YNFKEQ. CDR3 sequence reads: CASSQEQGTGANVLTF. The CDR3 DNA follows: TGTGCCAGCAGCCAAGAACAGGGAACTGGGGCCAACGTCCTGACTTTC.

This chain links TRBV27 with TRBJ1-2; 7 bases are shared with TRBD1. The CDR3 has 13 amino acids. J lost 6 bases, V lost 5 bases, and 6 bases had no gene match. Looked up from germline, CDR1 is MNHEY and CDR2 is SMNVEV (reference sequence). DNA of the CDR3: TGTGCCAGCAGTCGACAGGGCCAGGATGGCTACACCTTC. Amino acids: CASSRQGQDGYTF.

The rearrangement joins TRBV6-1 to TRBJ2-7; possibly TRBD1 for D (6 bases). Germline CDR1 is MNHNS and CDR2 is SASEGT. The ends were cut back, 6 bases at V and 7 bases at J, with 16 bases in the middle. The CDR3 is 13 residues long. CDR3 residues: CASRGQPGDEQYF. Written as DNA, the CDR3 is TGTGCCAGCAGAGGACAGCCCGGAGATGAGCAGTACTTC.

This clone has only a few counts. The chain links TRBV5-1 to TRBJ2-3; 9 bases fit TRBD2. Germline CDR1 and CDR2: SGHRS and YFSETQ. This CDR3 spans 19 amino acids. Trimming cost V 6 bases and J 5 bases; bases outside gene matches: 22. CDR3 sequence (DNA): TGCGCCAGCACCCGAGATGAGGTCAGGACTAGCGTATCGGGAGATACGCAGTATTTT. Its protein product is CASTRDEVRTSVSGDTQYF.

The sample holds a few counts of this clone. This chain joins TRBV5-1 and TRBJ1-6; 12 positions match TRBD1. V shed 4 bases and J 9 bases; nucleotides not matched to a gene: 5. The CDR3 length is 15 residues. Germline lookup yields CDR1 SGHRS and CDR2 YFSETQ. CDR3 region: CASSAGQGALSPLHF. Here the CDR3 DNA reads TGCGCCAGCAGCGCGGGACAGGGGGCTCTTTCACCCCTCCACTTT.